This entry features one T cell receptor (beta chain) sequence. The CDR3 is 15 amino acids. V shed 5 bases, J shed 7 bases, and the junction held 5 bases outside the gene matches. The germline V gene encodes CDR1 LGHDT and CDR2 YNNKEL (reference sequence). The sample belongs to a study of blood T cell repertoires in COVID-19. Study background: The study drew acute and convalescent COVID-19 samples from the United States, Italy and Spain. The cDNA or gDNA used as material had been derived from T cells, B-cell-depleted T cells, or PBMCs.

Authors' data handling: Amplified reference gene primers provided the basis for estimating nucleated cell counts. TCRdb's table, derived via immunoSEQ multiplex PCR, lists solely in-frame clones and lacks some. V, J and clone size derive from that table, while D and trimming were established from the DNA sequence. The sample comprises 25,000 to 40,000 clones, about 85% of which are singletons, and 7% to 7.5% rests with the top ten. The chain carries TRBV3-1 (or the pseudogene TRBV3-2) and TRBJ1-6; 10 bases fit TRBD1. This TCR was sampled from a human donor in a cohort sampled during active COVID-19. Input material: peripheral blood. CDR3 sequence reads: CASSDRGLRNSPLHF. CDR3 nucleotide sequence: TGTGCCAGCAGCGACAGGGGGCTTAGAAATTCACCCCTCCACTTT.